This T cell receptor (beta chain) derives from a study of blood T cells in healthy people across ages. For the second PCR, which ran for roughly 6 to 11 cycles, a sample-barcoded 5' primer and a J-beta primer mix were used. TCRdb itself ran the 5' RACE reads through MiXCR, one entry per CDR3 protein. The sample contains 600,000 to 900,000 distinct CDR3 sequences, roughly 24% of which appear only once. These data also formed part of another study, on T cells of mothers and their children.

The receptor comes from a boy younger than 18 in good health. Sample: blood.

For the CDR3, the DNA is TGCGCCAGCCATGGAGCCTCCTACAATGAGCAGTTCTTC. It translates to CASHGASYNEQFF. V and J are TRBV4-1 and TRBJ2-1, with no clear D. Trimming removed 8 bases at V and 0 bases at J, with 8 bases between. The CDR3 has 13 residues. Germline lookup yields CDR1 MGHRA and CDR2 YSYEKL.